This TCR beta chain was recovered during a study of identical twins. Study-level findings and limits: Fewer insertions were carried by abundant cord blood beta clonotypes, but none was seen in memory repertoires.

In its sample, this clonotype was seen a few times. No antigen is known for it. Each CDR3 protein is one row after TCRdb ran MiXCR on the 5' RACE reads. The data show about 1.7 million distinct CDR3 sequences, 32% seen once. The V gene's germline CDR1 is LGHNA and CDR2 YNFKEQ. V was clipped by 0 bases and J by 1 base, with 9 bases between them. The CDR3 runs to 15 residues. This TCR came from a newborn girl in good health. This chain joins TRBV4-2 and TRBJ1-2, with D unclear. The sequencing input was cord blood. The chain's CDR3 is CASSQEVKGNYGYTF. CDR3 coding DNA: TGTGCCAGCAGCCAAGAAGTTAAGGGTAACTATGGCTACACCTTC.